Listed here are 11 T cell receptor beta chains from one sample, sequenced in a study of long-term antiretroviral therapy in people with HIV. With survey level as its setting, the immunoSEQ assay was v3.0. TCRdb's copy holds only in-frame clones and misses some; the assay was immunoSEQ multiplex PCR. The sample lists some 31,000 clones, 97% occurring once. The starting material was unsorted PBMCs, obtained 7.6 years after starting antiretroviral therapy. The receptors originated from a man between 25 and 39 years old with HIV.

The chain uses TRBV7-2 and TRBJ1-4, with a tentative D call TRBD1 (5 bases). This CDR3 is built from 18 residues. The ends were cut back, 1 base at V and 0 bases at J, with 15 bases in the middle. In germline, CDR1 is SGHTA, CDR2 FQGNSA. The CDR3 sequence: CASSLVPPGGATNEKLFF. The CDR3 DNA reads TGTGCCAGCAGCTTAGTCCCTCCAGGAGGGGCAACTAATGAAAAACTGTTTTTT.

The J gene is TRBJ1-1, the V gene TRBV6-5; D may be TRBD1 (5 bases). CDR1 is MNHEY and CDR2 is SVGAGI in the germline V gene. V was cut by 5 bases and J by 4 bases, with 17 bases left in between. This CDR3 is built from 15 residues. The CDR3 DNA reads as TGTGCCAGCAGTCCTCTTATTCAGGGAGGCACTGAAGCTTTCTTT. Protein product: CASSPLIQGGTEAFF.

The chain combines TRBV6-5 with TRBJ2-1; D is undetermined. V was pared by 7 bases and J by 9 bases, with 19 bases between. The length of the CDR3 is 14 residues. CDR1 is MNHEY and CDR2 is SVGAGI in the germline V gene. CDR3 loop: CASIPLNGRAEQFF. In nucleotides, the CDR3 is TGTGCCAGCATCCCACTAAATGGGCGAGCTGAGCAGTTCTTC.

This chain connects TRBV6-1 to TRBJ2-7, with D possibly matching TRBD2 (7 bases). The CDR3 is 15 residues long. The V gene lost 4 bases and the J gene lost 1 base, with 14 bases spanning the gap. Germline V gives CDR1 MNHNS, CDR2 SASEGT. CDR3 sequence reads: CASSGGGPFSYEQYF. CDR3 sequence (DNA): TGTGCCAGCAGTGGCGGGGGCCCATTTTCCTACGAGCAGTACTTC.

The chain uses TRBV2 and TRBJ2-7; TRBD2 agrees at 12 bases. Trimming cost V 5 bases and J 10 bases; bases outside gene matches: 9. The germline V gene has CDR1 SNHLY and CDR2 FYNNEI. The CDR3 is made up of 14 amino acids. Written as DNA, the CDR3 is TGTGCCAGCAGTCAAGGACTAGCGGGGAATCTACAGTACTTC. Residues: CASSQGLAGNLQYF.

The chain uses TRBV2 and TRBJ1-6; 8 bases map to TRBD1. CDR3 length: 14 residues. V shed 7 bases, J shed 9 bases, and the junction held 8 bases outside the gene matches. CDR1 is SNHLY and CDR2 is FYNNEI in the germline V gene. CDR3: CASMGNRGGSPLHF. The CDR3 DNA reads as TGTGCCAGCATGGGGAACAGGGGGGGTTCACCCCTCCACTTT.

The V gene is TRBV18, the J gene TRBJ1-2; 10 bases are shared with TRBD1. In germline, CDR1 is KGHSH, CDR2 LQKENI. CDR3 length: 15 amino acids. Trimming removed 5 bases from V and 2 bases from J; junction bases left unmatched: 5. The CDR3 protein is CASSLDRGANYGYTF. CDR3 nucleotide sequence: TGTGCCAGCTCATTGGACAGGGGGGCGAACTATGGCTACACCTTC.

V usage is TRBV4-1 and J usage is TRBJ2-4; the D gene is possibly TRBD2 (6 bases). Trimming shortened V by 4 bases and J by 6 bases, and 10 bases separated the two germline ends. The CDR3 is 13 residues long. Looked up from germline, CDR1 is MGHRA and CDR2 is YSYEKL. The CDR3 DNA is TGCGCCAGCAGCCCCCCGGGAGTAAACATTCAGTACTTC. Translating gives CASSPPGVNIQYF.

This chain uses TRBV18 with TRBJ2-3; weak D call: TRBD2 (5 bases). Trimming shortened V by 5 bases and J by 6 bases, and 12 bases separated the two germline ends. Germline CDR1 and CDR2: KGHSH and LQKENI. The CDR3 extends over 13 amino acids. CDR3 loop: CASSGLALDTQYF. Here the CDR3 DNA reads TGTGCCAGCTCAGGTCTAGCCTTGGATACGCAGTATTTT.

The V gene is TRBV19, the J gene TRBJ1-1; 9 bases agree with TRBD1. Per the germline V gene, CDR1 is LNHDA and CDR2 is SQIVND (reference sequence). The CDR3 is 15 amino acids. V trimming: 5 bases; J trimming: 4 bases; junction bases outside the gene matches: 8. The CDR3 DNA reads as TGTGCCAGTAGTGTCACAGGGGGCGAAGGCACTGAAGCTTTCTTT. This gives the protein CASSVTGGEGTEAFF.

This sequence joins TRBV29-1 and TRBJ1-1; D call uncertain. The CDR3 has 11 amino acids. Germline CDR1 is SQVTM and CDR2 is ANQGSEA. Deletions cut 4 bases from V and 7 bases from J, with 10 bases between. The CDR3 DNA follows: TGCAGCGTTGTATTATTAGGTGAAGCTTTCTTT. This encodes CSVVLLGEAFF.